A single sample gave rise to the 26 T cell receptor beta chains below, sequenced in a study of early T cells in non-severe SARS-CoV-2 infection. Using its own MiXCR run on the 5' RACE reads, TCRdb lists one record per CDR3 protein. The sample lists about 48,000 distinct CDR3 sequences, roughly 9.8% occurring once. The sample was whole blood. Receptor source: an adult who was a healthcare worker with PCR-confirmed SARS-CoV-2 infection or an uninfected control (not recorded which).

A single count supports this clonotype. This rearrangement joins TRBV3-1 to TRBJ2-7; TRBD2 is a possible D gene (6 bases). The V gene's germline CDR1 is LGHDT and CDR2 YNNKEL (reference sequence). The CDR3 spans 13 residues. Trimming left V 4 bases short and J 4 bases short, with 11 bases between. The CDR3 DNA follows: TGTGCCAGCAGCCGTACCGGGGGATACGAGCAGTACTTC. This encodes CASSRTGGYEQYF.

At least ten counts were recorded for this clonotype. The chain is built from TRBV24-1 and TRBJ2-3; D tentatively reads TRBD1 or TRBD2 (5 bases each). Trimming pared 0 bases from V and 4 bases from J, leaving 13 bases between. CDR1 and CDR2 (germline): KGHDR, SFDVKD. The CDR3 covers 16 residues. DNA for the CDR3: TGTGCCACCAGTGATTTGAGGGACCCGGCGGCAGATACGCAGTATTTT. It yields the protein CATSDLRDPAADTQYF.

The chain couples TRBV4-1 to TRBJ2-1; D is ambiguous. Germline V gene sequence: CDR1 MGHRA, CDR2 YSYEKL. Trimming took 5 bases from V and 8 from J, leaving 16 bases between them. This CDR3 contains 14 residues. The CDR3 DNA follows: TGCGCCAGCAGCTTTACAAGTTCAGTGTATGAGCAGTTCTTC. Protein: CASSFTSSVYEQFF.

The sample holds many counts of this clonotype. The chain uses TRBV29-1 and TRBJ2-5; TRBD1 matches 7 bases. The junction had 10 bases not matched to a gene; V was cut back by 6 bases and J by 3 bases. Germline CDR1 reads SQVTM; CDR2 reads ANQGSEA. This CDR3 region has 14 residues. The CDR3 DNA is TGCAGCGTAATCGCAGGACAGGTGAAAGAGACCCAGTACTTC. Protein: CSVIAGQVKETQYF.

The genes are TRBV6-5 and TRBJ2-2; no clear D. The ends were cut back, 2 bases at V and 6 bases at J, with 10 bases in the middle. The CDR3 is 14 amino acids. Per germline, CDR1 MNHEY and CDR2 SVGAGI. For the CDR3, the DNA is TGTGCCAGCAGTTACGCCGTTATTTCCGGGGAGCTGTTTTTT. Encoded protein: CASSYAVISGELFF.

This clonotype was found a few times. The chain combines TRBV5-1 with TRBJ1-1; a possible D gene is TRBD1 (6 bases). The CDR3 covers 16 residues. The germline V gene encodes CDR1 SGHRS and CDR2 YFSETQ. Trimming took off 0 bases at V and 2 bases at J, with 14 bases between the two ends. The CDR3 DNA reads as TGCGCCAGCAGCTTGGAGGCAGGGGCTACCAACACTGAAGCTTTCTTT. Its translation: CASSLEAGATNTEAFF.

This clonotype has at least ten counts. V usage is TRBV7-8 and J usage is TRBJ1-6; 10 nucleotides line up with TRBD1. CDR3 length: 15 residues. The V gene end was trimmed by 0 bases and the J gene end by 7 bases; junction bases not matched to a gene: 0. Germline V gives CDR1 SGHVS, CDR2 FQNEAQ. This CDR3 is CASSLADRGNSPLHF. In nucleotides, the CDR3 is TGTGCCAGCAGCTTAGCGGACAGGGGGAATTCACCCCTCCACTTT.

This clonotype was seen ten or more times. J is TRBJ1-2 and V is TRBV19; D is undetermined. This CDR3 region has 16 residues. The V gene's germline CDR1 is LNHDA and CDR2 SQIVND (reference sequence). V shed 3 bases and J shed 4 bases, with 18 bases lying between them. CDR3 amino acids: CASSMAGGSPGYGYTF. The CDR3, as DNA: TGTGCCAGTAGTATGGCGGGCGGATCCCCTGGCTATGGCTACACCTTC.

This rearrangement joins TRBV12-3 or TRBV12-4 to TRBJ2-2; TRBD2 matches 10 bases. The ends lost 2 bases at V and 5 bases at J; junction bases unmatched: 2. This CDR3 contains 15 residues. The CDR3 region has the DNA TGTGCCAGCAGTTTATTAGCGGGAGGAACCGGGGAGCTGTTTTTT. It codes for CASSLLAGGTGELFF.

The chain links TRBV27 to TRBJ2-7; the D call may be TRBD1 or TRBD2 (5 bases each). In germline, CDR1 is MNHEY, CDR2 SMNVEV (reference sequence). V gave up 3 bases and J gave up 3 bases, with 12 bases separating them. The CDR3 extends over 14 amino acids. CDR3 nucleotide sequence: TGTGCCAGCAGTTTCGGGACGGCCGACTACGAGCAGTACTTC. It codes for CASSFGTADYEQYF.

This clonotype has only a few counts. The CDR3, as DNA: TGTGCCAGCAGTTTAAACAGCGAGCAGTACTTC. Encoded protein: CASSLNSEQYF. The chain joins TRBV12-3 or TRBV12-4 to TRBJ2-7, with no clear D. Trimming stripped 2 bases from V and 6 bases from J, with 5 bases between. CDR3 length: 11 amino acids.

Ten or more counts support this clonotype. The chain links TRBV2 to TRBJ2-3; 13 bases agree with TRBD2. The CDR3 is 17 amino acids. Germline V CDR1 and CDR2: SNHLY, FYNNEI. The junction had 4 bases not matched to a gene; V was cut back by 4 bases and J by 0 bases. The DNA for the CDR3 is TGTGCCAGCAGTGGACTAGCGGGAGGCCCGAGCACAGATACGCAGTATTTT. Protein: CASSGLAGGPSTDTQYF.

This clonotype appeared a few times. The chain recombines TRBV12-3 or TRBV12-4 with TRBJ2-7; 9 bases are shared with TRBD1. The CDR3 runs to 15 residues. V shed 3 bases, J shed 5 bases, and the junction held 8 bases outside the gene matches. The CDR3 protein is CASSLAGQGENEQYF. CDR3 DNA: TGTGCCAGCAGTTTGGCGGGACAGGGCGAGAACGAGCAGTACTTC.

The gene calls are TRBV28 and TRBJ2-4, with a tentative D call TRBD2 (6 bases). CDR1 is MDHEN, CDR2 SYDVKM, per germline. The length of the CDR3 is 17 residues. Trimming took 3 bases from V and 4 from J, leaving 19 bases between them. The CDR3 loop reads CASSLSAAGSAKNIQYF. In DNA form, the CDR3 reads TGTGCCAGCAGTTTGTCGGCGGCGGGGTCAGCAAAAAACATTCAGTACTTC.

The table lists this clonotype with many counts. This rearrangement joins TRBV4-2 to TRBJ2-2; the match to TRBD2 covers 7 bases. Germline CDR1 and CDR2: LGHNA and YNFKEQ. V was pared by 1 base and J by 7 bases, with 6 bases of the junction left unmatched. The CDR3 is 15 amino acids. The CDR3 is CASSQVRELGGELFF. CDR3 nucleotide sequence: TGTGCCAGCAGCCAAGTGCGGGAGCTTGGCGGGGAGCTGTTTTTT.

The sample holds a few counts of this clonotype. The V and J genes are TRBV12-3 or TRBV12-4 and TRBJ1-4; 8 positions agree with TRBD1. V shed 6 bases and J 11 bases; nucleotides not matched to a gene: 11. This CDR3 is built from 14 residues. The DNA of the CDR3 is TGTGCCAGCAGGCCTGGACAGGGCCTTGGGAAACTGTTTTTT. The encoded protein is CASRPGQGLGKLFF.

This clonotype appeared a few times. The DNA of the CDR3 is TGCAGTGCTAAGGGAGAGGGGATCGGGGAGCTGTTTTTT. Protein sequence: CSAKGEGIGELFF. The chain has TRBV20-1 and TRBJ2-2, with D perhaps matching TRBD1 or TRBD2 (5 bases each). Germline loops: CDR1 DFQATT, CDR2 SNEGSKA (reference sequence). The CDR3 has 13 amino acids. V was clipped by 4 bases and J by 7 bases, with 13 bases between them.

This clonotype showed up just a few times. The V gene is TRBV5-1, the J gene TRBJ2-7, with 11 bases matching TRBD2. Germline CDR1 reads SGHRS; CDR2 reads YFSETQ. After removal of 5 bases from V and 2 bases from J, the junction contained 6 bases not matched to a gene. The length of the CDR3 is 15 residues. The CDR3 reads CASSFLAGGTYEQYF. The CDR3, as DNA: TGCGCCAGCAGTTTTCTAGCGGGAGGCACCTACGAGCAGTACTTC.

This clonotype was detected many times. The chain uses TRBV7-7 and TRBJ2-3, with D maybe TRBD1 (5 bases). Germline V gene lookup returns CDR1 SSHAT and CDR2 FNYEAQ (reference sequence). V lost 5 bases and J lost 6, with 15 bases in between. The CDR3 has 14 residues. The CDR3 is CASSPFLRDDTQYF. The CDR3 region has the DNA TGTGCCAGCAGCCCCTTTCTCAGGGATGATACGCAGTATTTT. Full variable domain (missing parts from reference TRBV7-7 and TRBJ2-3): GAGVSQSPRYKVTKRGQDVTLRCDPISSHATLYWYQQALGQGPEFLTYFNYEAQPDKSGLPSDRFSAERPEGSISTLTIQRTEQRDSAMYRCASSPFLRDDTQYFGPGTRLTVL.

In its sample, this clonotype was seen many times. V usage is TRBV3-1 and J usage is TRBJ2-1; TRBD2 aligns across 10 bases. V was clipped by 2 bases and J by 0 bases; unmatched bases: 16. Germline-derived CDR1 and CDR2 are LGHDT and YNNKEL (reference sequence). The CDR3 is 21 residues long. The CDR3 protein is CASSQSRILAGVRSSYNEQFF. As DNA, the CDR3 is TGTGCCAGCAGCCAAAGTCGGATCCTAGCGGGAGTTCGGAGCTCCTACAATGAGCAGTTCTTC.

As DNA, the CDR3 is TGTGCCAGCAGCTTAGGTGTCAGGGGCACAGATACGCAGTATTTT. Amino acids: CASSLGVRGTDTQYF. J is TRBJ2-3 and V is TRBV7-2; a weak D match, TRBD1 (5 bases). The CDR3 extends over 15 amino acids. Per the germline V gene, CDR1 is SGHTA and CDR2 is FQGNSA. Deletions cut 1 base from V and 1 base from J, with 9 bases between.

There are many counts of this clonotype. CDR3: CAGQQDSNQPQHF. The CDR3 DNA sequence: TGTGCCGGACAACAGGATAGCAATCAGCCCCAGCATTTT. The V and J genes are TRBV2 and TRBJ1-5; possibly TRBD1 for D (5 bases). The CDR3 loop spans 13 amino acids. Trimming removed 11 bases from V and 0 bases from J, with 11 bases in between. CDR1 SNHLY and CDR2 FYNNEI come from the germline V gene.

V and J are TRBV12-3 or TRBV12-4 and TRBJ2-3, with D perhaps TRBD1 or TRBD2 (6 bases each). This CDR3 region has 16 residues. V gave up 2 bases and J gave up 6 bases, with 18 bases separating them. CDR3 DNA: TGTGCCAGCAGTTTACCCCGCGGAGGGGGTACGGATACGCAGTATTTT. Amino acid sequence: CASSLPRGGGTDTQYF.

At least ten counts were recorded for this clonotype. V is TRBV28 and J is TRBJ2-2; 8 bases agree with TRBD1. V lost 5 bases to trimming and J lost 2 bases; unmatched junction nucleotides: 7. Germline lookup yields CDR1 MDHEN and CDR2 SYDVKM. CDR3 length: 16 amino acids. The CDR3 DNA reads TGTGCCAGCAGTCTCGACAGGGGATACAACACCGGGGAGCTGTTTTTT. Protein product: CASSLDRGYNTGELFF.

The chain employs TRBV9 and TRBJ2-3; 7 nucleotides align to TRBD2. Per the germline V gene, CDR1 is SGDLS and CDR2 is YYNGEE. The CDR3 runs 15 residues. The junction had 5 bases not matched to a gene; V was cut back by 0 bases and J by 4 bases. CDR3 protein: CASSVGREFPDTQYF. As DNA, the CDR3 is TGTGCCAGCAGCGTAGGGCGGGAGTTCCCAGATACGCAGTATTTT.

This clonotype occurred many times. The chain links TRBV27 to TRBJ1-5; D uncertain. Germline loops: CDR1 MNHEY, CDR2 SMNVEV (reference sequence). Trimming removed 5 bases at V and 7 bases at J, with 15 bases between. The CDR3 sequence is 14 residues long. The CDR3 sequence is CASSLRAPGQPQHF. Written as DNA, the CDR3 is TGTGCCAGCAGTCTCCGGGCCCCGGGGCAGCCCCAGCATTTT.